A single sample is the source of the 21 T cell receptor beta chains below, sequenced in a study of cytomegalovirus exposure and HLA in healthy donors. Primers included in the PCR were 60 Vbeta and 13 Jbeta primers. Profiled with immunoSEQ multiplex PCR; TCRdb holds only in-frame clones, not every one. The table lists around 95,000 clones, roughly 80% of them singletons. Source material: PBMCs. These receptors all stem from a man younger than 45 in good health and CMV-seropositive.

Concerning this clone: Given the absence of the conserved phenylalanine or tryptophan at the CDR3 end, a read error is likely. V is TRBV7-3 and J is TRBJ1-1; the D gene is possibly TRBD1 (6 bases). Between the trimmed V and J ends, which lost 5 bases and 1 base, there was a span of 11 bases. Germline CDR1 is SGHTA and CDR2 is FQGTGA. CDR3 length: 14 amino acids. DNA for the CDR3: TGTGCCAGCAGCGTAGAACAGGGGAACACTGAAGCTTTCTCT. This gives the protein CASSVEQGNTEAFS.

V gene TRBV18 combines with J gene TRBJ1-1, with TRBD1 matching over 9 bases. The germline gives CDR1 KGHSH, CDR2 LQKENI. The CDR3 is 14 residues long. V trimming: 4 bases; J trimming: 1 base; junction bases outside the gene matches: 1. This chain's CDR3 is CASSRGQGNTEAFF. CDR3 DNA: TGTGCCAGCTCACGGGGACAGGGGAACACTGAAGCTTTCTTT. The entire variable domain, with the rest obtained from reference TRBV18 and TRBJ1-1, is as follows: NAGVMQNPRHLVRRRGQEARLRCSPMKGHSHVYWYRQLPEEGLKFMVYLQKENIIDESGMPKERFSAEFPKEGPSILRIQQVVRGDSAAYFCASSRGQGNTEAFFGQGTRLTVV.

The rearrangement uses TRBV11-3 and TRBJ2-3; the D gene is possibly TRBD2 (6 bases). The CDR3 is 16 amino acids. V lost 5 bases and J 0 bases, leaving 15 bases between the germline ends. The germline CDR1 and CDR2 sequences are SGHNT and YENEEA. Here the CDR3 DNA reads TGTGCCAGCAGCCTGGGGACTGACTCTAGCACAGATACGCAGTATTTT. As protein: CASSLGTDSSTDTQYF.

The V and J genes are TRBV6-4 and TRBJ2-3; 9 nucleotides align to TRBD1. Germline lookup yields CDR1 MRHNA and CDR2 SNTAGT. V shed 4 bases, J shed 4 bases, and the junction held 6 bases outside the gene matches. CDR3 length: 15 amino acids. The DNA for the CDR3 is TGTGCCAGCAGTGTGACAGGGGGGGGTGCAGATACGCAGTATTTT. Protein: CASSVTGGGADTQYF.

CDR3 coding DNA: TGTGCCAGTAGCGGAGGGGTAGCGCCCAACAATGAGCAGTTCTTC. It is translated as CASSGGVAPNNEQFF. J is TRBJ2-1 and V is TRBV19, with D possibly being TRBD2 (6 bases). Trimming removed 6 bases from V and 5 bases from J, with 17 bases in between. This CDR3 spans 15 amino acids. Germline assignment: CDR1 LNHDA and CDR2 SQIVND (reference sequence).

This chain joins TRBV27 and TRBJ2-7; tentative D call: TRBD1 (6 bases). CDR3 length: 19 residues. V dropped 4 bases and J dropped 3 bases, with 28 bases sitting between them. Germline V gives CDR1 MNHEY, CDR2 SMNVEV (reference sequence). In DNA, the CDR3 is TGTGCCAGCAGTTCCCCCCCAACGACGGCCCCCGACAGGATCTACGAGCAGTACTTC. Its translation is CASSSPPTTAPDRIYEQYF.

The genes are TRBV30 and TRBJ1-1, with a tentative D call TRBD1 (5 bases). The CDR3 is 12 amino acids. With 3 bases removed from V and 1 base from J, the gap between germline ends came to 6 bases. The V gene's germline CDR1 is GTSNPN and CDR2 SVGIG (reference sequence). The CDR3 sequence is CAWSQGNTEAFF. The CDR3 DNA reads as TGTGCCTGGAGCCAGGGGAACACTGAAGCTTTCTTT.

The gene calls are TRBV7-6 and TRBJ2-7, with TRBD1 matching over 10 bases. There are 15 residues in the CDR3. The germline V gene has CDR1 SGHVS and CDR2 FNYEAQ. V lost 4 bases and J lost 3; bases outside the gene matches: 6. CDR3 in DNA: TGTGCCAGCAGCTCGCGGACAGGGGGTAACTACGAGCAGTACTTC. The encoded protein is CASSSRTGGNYEQYF.

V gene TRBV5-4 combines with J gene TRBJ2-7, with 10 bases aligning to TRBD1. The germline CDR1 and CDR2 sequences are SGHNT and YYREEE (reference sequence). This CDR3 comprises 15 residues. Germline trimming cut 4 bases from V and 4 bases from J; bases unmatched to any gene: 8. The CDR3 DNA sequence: TGTGCCAGCAGCGCCTCCGGGACAGGGGCGTACGAGCAGTACTTC. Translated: CASSASGTGAYEQYF.

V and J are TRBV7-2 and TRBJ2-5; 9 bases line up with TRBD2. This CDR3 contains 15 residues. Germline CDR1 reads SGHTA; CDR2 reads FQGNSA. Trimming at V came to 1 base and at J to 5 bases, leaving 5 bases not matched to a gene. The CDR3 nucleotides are TGTGCCAGCAGCTTAGGGCGGGGGGGTGGGGAGACCCAGTACTTC. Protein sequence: CASSLGRGGGETQYF.

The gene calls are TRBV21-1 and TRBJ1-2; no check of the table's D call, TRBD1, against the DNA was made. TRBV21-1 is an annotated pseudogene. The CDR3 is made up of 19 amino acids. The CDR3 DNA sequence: TGTGCCAGCAACAGTTTCAAAGAGCAGGGTGCAAACGGTTTGAGTGGCTACACCTTC. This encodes CASNSFKEQGANGLSGYTF.

This CDR3 reads CASGGTGADYEQYF. Here the CDR3 DNA reads TGTGCCAGCGGGGGGACAGGGGCCGACTACGAGCAGTACTTC. This chain links TRBV6-6 with TRBJ2-7; the match to TRBD1 covers 10 bases. Trimming at V came to 8 bases and at J to 3 bases, leaving 7 bases not matched to a gene. From germline, CDR1 is MNHNY and CDR2 SVGAGI (reference sequence). The CDR3 length is 14 residues.

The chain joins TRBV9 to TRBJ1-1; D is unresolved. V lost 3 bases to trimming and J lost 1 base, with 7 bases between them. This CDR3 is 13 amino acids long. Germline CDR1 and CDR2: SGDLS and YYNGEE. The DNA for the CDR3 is TGTGCCAGCAGCGCCAGGTCGAACACTGAAGCTTTCTTT. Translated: CASSARSNTEAFF. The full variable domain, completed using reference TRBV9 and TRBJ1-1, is DSGVTQTPKHLITATGQRVTLRCSPRSGDLSVYWYQQSLDQGLQFLIQYYNGEERAKGNILERFSAQQFPDLHSELNLSSLELGDSALYFCASSARSNTEAFFGQGTRLTVV.

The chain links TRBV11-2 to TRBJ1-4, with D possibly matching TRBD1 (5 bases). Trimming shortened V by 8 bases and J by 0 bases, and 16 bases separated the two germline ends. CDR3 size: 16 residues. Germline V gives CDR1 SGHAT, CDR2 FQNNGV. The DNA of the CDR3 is TGTGCCAGCTGCTATGGTGGGGGGTCAACTAATGAAAAACTGTTTTTT. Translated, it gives CASCYGGGSTNEKLFF.

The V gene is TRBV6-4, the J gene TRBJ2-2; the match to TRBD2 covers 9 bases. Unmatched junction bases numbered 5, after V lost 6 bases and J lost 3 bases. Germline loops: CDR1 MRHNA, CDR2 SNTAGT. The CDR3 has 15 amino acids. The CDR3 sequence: CASSRGLADTGELFF. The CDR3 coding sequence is TGTGCCAGCAGCCGGGGACTAGCAGACACCGGGGAGCTGTTTTTT.

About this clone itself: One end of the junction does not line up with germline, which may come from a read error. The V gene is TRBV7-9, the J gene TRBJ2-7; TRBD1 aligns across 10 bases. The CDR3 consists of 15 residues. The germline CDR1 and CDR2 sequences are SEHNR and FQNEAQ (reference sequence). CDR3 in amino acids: CSSSPLGTGVHEQYF. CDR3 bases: TGTTCCAGCAGCCCCCTCGGGACAGGGGTCCACGAGCAGTACTTC.

CDR3 nucleotides: TGTGCCAGCAGTGGGGAACTAGCGGGGAGAGATACGCAGTATTTT. Translated, it gives CASSGELAGRDTQYF. This chain links TRBV6-1 with TRBJ2-3; 10 bases fit TRBD2. Germline V gene data show CDR1 as MNHNS and CDR2 as SASEGT. With V trimmed by 4 bases and J by 5 bases, 6 bases remained unmatched. The CDR3 has 15 amino acids.

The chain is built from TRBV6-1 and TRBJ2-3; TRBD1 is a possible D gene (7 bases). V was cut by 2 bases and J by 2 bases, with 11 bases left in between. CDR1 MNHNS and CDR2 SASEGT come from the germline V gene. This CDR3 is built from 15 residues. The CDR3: CASSEQGGVTDTQYF. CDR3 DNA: TGTGCCAGCAGTGAACAGGGGGGAGTCACAGATACGCAGTATTTT.

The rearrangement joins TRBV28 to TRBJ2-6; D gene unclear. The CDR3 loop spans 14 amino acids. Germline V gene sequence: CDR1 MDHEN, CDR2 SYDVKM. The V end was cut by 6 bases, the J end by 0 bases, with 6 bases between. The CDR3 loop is CASRQNSGANVLTF. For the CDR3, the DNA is TGTGCCAGCAGGCAGAACTCTGGGGCCAACGTCCTGACTTTC. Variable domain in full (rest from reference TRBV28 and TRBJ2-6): DVKVTQSSRYLVKRTGEKVFLECVQDMDHENMFWYRQDPGLGLRLIYFSYDVKMKEKGDIPEGYSVSREKKERFSLILESASTNQTSMYLCASRQNSGANVLTFGAGSRLTVL.

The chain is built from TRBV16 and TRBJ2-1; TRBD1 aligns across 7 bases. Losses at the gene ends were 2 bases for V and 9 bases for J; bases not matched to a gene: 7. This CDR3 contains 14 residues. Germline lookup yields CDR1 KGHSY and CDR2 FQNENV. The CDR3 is CASSQLPTGLEQFF. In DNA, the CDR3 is TGTGCCAGCAGCCAACTGCCGACAGGGCTTGAGCAGTTCTTC.

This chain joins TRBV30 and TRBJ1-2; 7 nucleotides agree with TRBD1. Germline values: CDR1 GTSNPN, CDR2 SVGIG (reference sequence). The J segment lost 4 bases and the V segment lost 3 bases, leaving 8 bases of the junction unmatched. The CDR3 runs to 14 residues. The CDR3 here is CAWRSDRHSYGYTF. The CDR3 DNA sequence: TGTGCCTGGAGATCGGACAGGCACTCCTATGGCTACACCTTC. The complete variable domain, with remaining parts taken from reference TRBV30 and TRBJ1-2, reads SQTIHQWPATLVQPVGSPLSLECTVEGTSNPNLYWYRQAAGRGLQLLFYSVGIGQISSEVPQNLSASRPQDRQFILSSKKLLLSDSGFYLCAWRSDRHSYGYTFGSGTRLTVV.